This T cell receptor (beta chain) was obtained from a study of blood T cell repertoires in COVID-19 (dated by TCRdb to 2020 to 2021). General notes on the study: Collaborator samples came from the United States, Italy and Spain and covered acute and convalescent phases of COVID-19. The prospective study material was composed of cDNA or gDNA derived from T cells, B-cell-depleted T cells, or PBMCs. The dataset comprised deeply sampled blood TCRbeta repertoires from subjects exposed to, actively infected with, or recovered from COVID-19. The repertoires were released in a freely available public database meant as a resource for research on the immune response to SARS-CoV-2. The samples were drawn from the first 160 participants of the ongoing ImmuneRACE study and from 1,254 subjects provided by 6 global collaborators. A de-identified subject ID, COVID-19 status, age in years and sex were almost always included in the sample metadata. Where available, HLA class I and class II types were taken from metadata supplied by the sample provider and were not determined by assay-based typing. General study outcomes and caveats: The amount of clinical and demographic metadata varied by source and participant and was provided uncurated.

TCRbeta CDR3 regions were amplified from genomic DNA by means of the immunoSEQ Assay, a bias-controlled multiplex PCR. The authors processed their data as follows. The number of nucleated cells in each sample was estimated from the amplification of reference gene primers within the assay. To quantify the absolute abundance of each unique TCRbeta CDR3 rearrangement, sequence reads were collapsed and filtered. Productive Simpson clonality was computed per sample as the square root of Simpson's diversity index over productive rearrangements. The table was pulled from immuneACCESS by TCRdb, which kept in-frame rearrangements only. Such tables lose some clones; where checked, under half of the loss comes from unresolved V genes, and the rest has no known cause. The V and J calls and clone size come from that table; D and trimming were worked out from the DNA. The table for this sample lists around 450,000 clones; around 88% of them were counted only once. Together, the top ten hold over 4% of the sample.

Each collaborating institution followed its own protocols to collect whole blood in K2EDTA tubes. For TCRbeta analysis, collaborators shipped samples in one of three forms: frozen whole blood, isolated PBMCs, or DNA extracted from either of those sample types. V was cut back by 0 bases and J by 5 bases, leaving a gap of 10 bases between them. The germline V gene yields KGHDR for CDR1 and SFDVKD for CDR2. Inclusive of the bounding cysteine and phenylalanine, the CDR3 is 15 residues long. The kept DNA is CDR3 alone, 45 bases in frame from the first base. With regard to this clone: Its antigen specificity is not known. There are no base qualities to consult, and no much larger clone falls within one base.

This TCR was sampled from a woman in her twenties or thirties with acute or convalescent COVID-19. The sequence is built from TRBV24-1 and TRBJ2-1, with the D gene not clear enough to name. The source material was peripheral blood. The nucleotide sequence reads as follows: TGTGCCACCAGTGATTTGGAGGAAAGCAACAATGAGCAGTTCTTC. The encoded protein is CATSDLEESNNEQFF.